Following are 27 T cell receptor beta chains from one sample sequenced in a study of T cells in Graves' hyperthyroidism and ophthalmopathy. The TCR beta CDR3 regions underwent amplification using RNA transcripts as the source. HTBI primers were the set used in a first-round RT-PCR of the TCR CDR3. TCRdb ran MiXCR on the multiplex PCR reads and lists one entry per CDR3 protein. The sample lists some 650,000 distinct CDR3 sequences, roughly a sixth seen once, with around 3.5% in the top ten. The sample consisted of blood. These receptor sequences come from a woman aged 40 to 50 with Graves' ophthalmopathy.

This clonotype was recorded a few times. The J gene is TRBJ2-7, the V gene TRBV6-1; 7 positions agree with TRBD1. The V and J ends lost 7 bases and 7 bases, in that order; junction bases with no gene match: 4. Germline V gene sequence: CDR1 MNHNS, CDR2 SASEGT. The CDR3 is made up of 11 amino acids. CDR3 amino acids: CASTLQGEQYF. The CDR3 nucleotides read TGTGCCAGCACCCTACAGGGGGAGCAGTACTTC.

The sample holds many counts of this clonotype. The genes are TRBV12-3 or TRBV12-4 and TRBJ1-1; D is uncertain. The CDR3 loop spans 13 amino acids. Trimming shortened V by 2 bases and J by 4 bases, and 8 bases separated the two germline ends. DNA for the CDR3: TGTGCCAGCAGTTTATTCGGCCCCACTGAAGCTTTCTTT. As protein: CASSLFGPTEAFF.

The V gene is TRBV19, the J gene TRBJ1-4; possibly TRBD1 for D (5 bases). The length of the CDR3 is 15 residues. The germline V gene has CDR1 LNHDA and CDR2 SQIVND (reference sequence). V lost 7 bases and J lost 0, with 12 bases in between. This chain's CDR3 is CASKARDATNEKLFF. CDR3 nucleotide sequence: TGTGCCAGTAAAGCCAGGGATGCAACTAATGAAAAACTGTTTTTT. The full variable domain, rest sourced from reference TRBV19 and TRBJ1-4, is DGGITQSPKYLFRKEGQNVTLSCEQNLNHDAMYWYRQDPGQGLRLIYYSQIVNDFQKGDIAEGYSVSREKKESFPLTVTSAQKNPTAFYLCASKARDATNEKLFFGSGTQLSVL.

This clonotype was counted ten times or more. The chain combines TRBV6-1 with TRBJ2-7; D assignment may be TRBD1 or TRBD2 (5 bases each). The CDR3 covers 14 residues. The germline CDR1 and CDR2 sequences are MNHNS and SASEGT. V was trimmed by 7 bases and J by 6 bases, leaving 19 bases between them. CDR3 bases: TGTGCCAGCACGGGACGGGGCCCTACCTCCGAGCAGTACTTC. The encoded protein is CASTGRGPTSEQYF.

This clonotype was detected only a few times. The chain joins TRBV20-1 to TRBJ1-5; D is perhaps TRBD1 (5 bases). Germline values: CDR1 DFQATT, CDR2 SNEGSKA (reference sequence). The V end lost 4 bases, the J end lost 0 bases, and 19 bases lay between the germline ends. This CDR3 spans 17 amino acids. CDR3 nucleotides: TGCAGTGCTAAAGGATGGGGCAGGACGTTTAGCAATCAGCCCCAGCATTTT. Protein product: CSAKGWGRTFSNQPQHF.

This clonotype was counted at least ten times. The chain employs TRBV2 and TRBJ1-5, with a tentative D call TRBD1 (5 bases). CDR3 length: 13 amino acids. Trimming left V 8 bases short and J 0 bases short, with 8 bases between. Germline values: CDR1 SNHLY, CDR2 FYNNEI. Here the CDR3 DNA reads TGTGCCAGCGGCAGGGATAGCAATCAGCCCCAGCATTTT. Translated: CASGRDSNQPQHF. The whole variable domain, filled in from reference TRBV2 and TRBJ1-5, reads EPEVTQTPSHQVTQMGQEVILRCVPISNHLYFYWYRQILGQKVEFLVSFYNNEISEKSEIFDDQFSVERPDGSNFTLKIRSTKLEDSAMYFCASGRDSNQPQHFGDGTRLSIL.

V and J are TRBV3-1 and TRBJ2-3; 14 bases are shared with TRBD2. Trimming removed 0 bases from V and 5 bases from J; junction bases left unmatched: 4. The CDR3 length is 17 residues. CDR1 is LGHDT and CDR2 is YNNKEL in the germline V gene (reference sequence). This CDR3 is CASSQDQTSGRVDTQYF. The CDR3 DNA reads TGTGCCAGCAGCCAAGATCAGACTAGCGGGAGGGTAGATACGCAGTATTTT.

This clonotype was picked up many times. CDR3: CAWSVQGGETQYF. The CDR3 coding sequence is TGTGCCTGGAGTGTTCAAGGGGGAGAGACCCAGTACTTC. The J gene is TRBJ2-5, the V gene TRBV30, with D possibly being TRBD1 (6 bases). The CDR3 spans 13 residues. Per the germline V gene, CDR1 is GTSNPN and CDR2 is SVGIG (reference sequence). Trimming removed 0 bases at V and 4 bases at J, with 9 bases between. The whole variable domain, filled in from reference TRBV30 and TRBJ2-5, reads SQTIHQWPATLVQPVGSPLSLECTVEGTSNPNLYWYRQAAGRGLQLLFYSVGIGQISSEVPQNLSASRPQDRQFILSSKKLLLSDSGFYLCAWSVQGGETQYFGPGTRLLVL.

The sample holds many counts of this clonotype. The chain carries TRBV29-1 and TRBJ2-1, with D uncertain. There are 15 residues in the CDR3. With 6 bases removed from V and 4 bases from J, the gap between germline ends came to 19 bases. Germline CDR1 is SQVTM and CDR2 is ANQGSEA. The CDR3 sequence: CSVAKGTNSYNEQFF. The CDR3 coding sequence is TGCAGCGTCGCAAAGGGAACCAACTCTTACAATGAGCAGTTCTTC.

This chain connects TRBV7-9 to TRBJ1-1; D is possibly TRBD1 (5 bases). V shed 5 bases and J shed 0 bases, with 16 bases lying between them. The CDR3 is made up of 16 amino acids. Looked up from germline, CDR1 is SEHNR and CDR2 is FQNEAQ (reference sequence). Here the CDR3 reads CASSPRDVALNTEAFF. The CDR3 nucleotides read TGTGCCAGCAGCCCCCGGGACGTCGCTTTGAACACTGAAGCTTTCTTT.

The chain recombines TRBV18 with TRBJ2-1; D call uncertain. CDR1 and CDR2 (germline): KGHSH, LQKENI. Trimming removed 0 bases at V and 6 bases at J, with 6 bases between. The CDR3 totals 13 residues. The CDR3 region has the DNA TGTGCCAGCTCACCACCGACGGGCAATGAGCAGTTCTTC. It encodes CASSPPTGNEQFF.

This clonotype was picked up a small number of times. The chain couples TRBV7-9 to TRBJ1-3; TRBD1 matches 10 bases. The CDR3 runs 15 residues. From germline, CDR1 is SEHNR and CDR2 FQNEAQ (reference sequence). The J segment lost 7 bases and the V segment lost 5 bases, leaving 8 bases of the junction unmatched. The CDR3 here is CASSPRDRGVNTIYF. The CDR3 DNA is TGTGCCAGCAGCCCGCGGGACAGGGGTGTGAACACCATATATTTT.

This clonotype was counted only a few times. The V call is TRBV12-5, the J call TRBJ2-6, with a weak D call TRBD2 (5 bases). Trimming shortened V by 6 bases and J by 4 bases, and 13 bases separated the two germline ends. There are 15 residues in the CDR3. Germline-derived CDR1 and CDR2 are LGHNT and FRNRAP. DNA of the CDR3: TGTGCTAGTGGACCCGCCGGGGTCGGGGCCAACGTCCTGACTTTC. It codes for CASGPAGVGANVLTF.

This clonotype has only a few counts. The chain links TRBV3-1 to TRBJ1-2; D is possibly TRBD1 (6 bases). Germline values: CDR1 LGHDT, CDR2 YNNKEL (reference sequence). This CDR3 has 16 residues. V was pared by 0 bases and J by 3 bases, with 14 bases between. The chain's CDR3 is CASSQDSGARDYGYTF. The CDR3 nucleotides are TGTGCCAGCAGCCAAGATTCGGGGGCGCGGGACTATGGCTACACCTTC.

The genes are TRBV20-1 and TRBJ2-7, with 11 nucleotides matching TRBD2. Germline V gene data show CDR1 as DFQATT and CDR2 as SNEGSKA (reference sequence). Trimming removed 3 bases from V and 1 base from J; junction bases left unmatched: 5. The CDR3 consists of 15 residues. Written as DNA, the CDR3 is TGCAGTGCTAGCCCTAGCGGGGGGTTATCCTACGAGCAGTACTTC. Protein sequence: CSASPSGGLSYEQYF.

The CDR3 loop reads CASSRDYGGEQFF. DNA for the CDR3: TGTGCCAGCAGCCGGGACTATGGGGGTGAGCAGTTCTTC. V usage is TRBV11-1 and J usage is TRBJ2-1, with 7 bases aligning to TRBD2. J gave up 9 bases and V 5 bases, and 7 bases lay outside the gene matches. This CDR3 has 13 residues. Per germline, CDR1 SGHAT and CDR2 FQDESV (reference sequence).

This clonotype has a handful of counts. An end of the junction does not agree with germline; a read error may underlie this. The CDR3 nucleotides are TGTGCCAGCAGCTTGGGTCTAGTCAGGGGAGAGACCCAGCACTTC. This encodes CASSLGLVRGETQHF. The chain couples TRBV7-3 to TRBJ2-5; D possibly corresponds to TRBD1 (6 bases). Germline V gene data show CDR1 as SGHTA and CDR2 as FQGTGA. CDR3 length: 15 amino acids.

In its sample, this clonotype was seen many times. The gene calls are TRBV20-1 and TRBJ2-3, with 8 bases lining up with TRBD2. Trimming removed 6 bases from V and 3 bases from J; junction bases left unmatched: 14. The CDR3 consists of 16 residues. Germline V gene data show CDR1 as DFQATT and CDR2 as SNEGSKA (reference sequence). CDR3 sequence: CSATFGGALLTDTQYF. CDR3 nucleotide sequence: TGCAGTGCCACCTTCGGGGGGGCCTTGTTGACAGATACGCAGTATTTT.

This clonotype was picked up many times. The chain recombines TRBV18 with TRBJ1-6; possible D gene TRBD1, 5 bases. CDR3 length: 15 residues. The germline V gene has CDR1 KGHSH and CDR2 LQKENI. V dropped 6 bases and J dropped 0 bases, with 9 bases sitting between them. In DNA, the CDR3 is TGTGCCAGCTCCGCCGACAGCTCCTATAATTCACCCCTCCACTTT. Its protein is CASSADSSYNSPLHF.

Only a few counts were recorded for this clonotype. CDR3 sequence reads: CASSAGTWEDQPQHF. For the CDR3, the DNA is TGTGCCAGCAGTGCCGGGACCTGGGAGGATCAGCCCCAGCATTTT. The chain is built from TRBV6-1 and TRBJ1-5, with D tentatively TRBD1 (5 bases). V lost 4 bases, J lost 5 bases, and 15 bases lay in between. The germline CDR1 and CDR2 sequences are MNHNS and SASEGT. This CDR3 is built from 15 residues.

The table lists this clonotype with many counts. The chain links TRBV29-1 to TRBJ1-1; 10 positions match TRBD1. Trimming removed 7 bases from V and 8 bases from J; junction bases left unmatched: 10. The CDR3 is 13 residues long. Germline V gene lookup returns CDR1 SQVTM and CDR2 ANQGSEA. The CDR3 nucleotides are TGCAGCGCTCATCCGGGACAGGGGTTGGAAGCTTTCTTT. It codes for CSAHPGQGLEAFF.

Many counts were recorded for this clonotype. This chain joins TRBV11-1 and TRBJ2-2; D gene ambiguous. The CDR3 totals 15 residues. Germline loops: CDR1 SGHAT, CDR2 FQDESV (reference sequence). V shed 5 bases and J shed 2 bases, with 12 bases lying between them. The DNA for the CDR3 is TGTGCCAGCAGCAACCGGGTCTTAAACACCGGGGAGCTGTTTTTT. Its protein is CASSNRVLNTGELFF. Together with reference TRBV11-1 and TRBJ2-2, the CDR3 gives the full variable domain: EAEVAQSPRYKITEKSQAVAFWCDPISGHATLYWYRQILGQGPELLVQFQDESVVDDSQLPKDRFSAERLKGVDSTLKIQPAELGDSAMYLCASSNRVLNTGELFFGEGSRLTVL.

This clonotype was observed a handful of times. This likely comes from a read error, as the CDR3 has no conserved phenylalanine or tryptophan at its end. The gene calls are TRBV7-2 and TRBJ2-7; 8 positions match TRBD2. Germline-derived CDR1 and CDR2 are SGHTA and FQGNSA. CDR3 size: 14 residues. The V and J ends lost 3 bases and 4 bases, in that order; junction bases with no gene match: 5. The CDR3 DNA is TGTGCCAGCAGCTTGGCCAGCGGGAGTTACGAGCAGTACCTC. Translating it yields CASSLASGSYEQYL.

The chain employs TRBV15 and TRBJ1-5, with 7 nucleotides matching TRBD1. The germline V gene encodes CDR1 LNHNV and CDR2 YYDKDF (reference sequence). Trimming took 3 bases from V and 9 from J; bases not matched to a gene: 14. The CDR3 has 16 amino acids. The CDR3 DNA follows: TGTGCCACCAGCAGGTCCCCCGGACAGGTGGATCGGCCCCAGCATTTT. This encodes CATSRSPGQVDRPQHF.

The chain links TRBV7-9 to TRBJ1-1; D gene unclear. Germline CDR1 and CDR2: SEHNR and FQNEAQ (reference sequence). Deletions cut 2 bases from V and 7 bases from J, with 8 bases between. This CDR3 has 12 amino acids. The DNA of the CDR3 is TGTGCCAGCAGCTTATCGGGTAATGAAGCTTTCTTT. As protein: CASSLSGNEAFF.

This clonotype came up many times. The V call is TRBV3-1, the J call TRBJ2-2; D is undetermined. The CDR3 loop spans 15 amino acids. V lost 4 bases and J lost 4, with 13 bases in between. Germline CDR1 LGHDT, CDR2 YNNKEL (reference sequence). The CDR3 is CASSRVVEGTGELFF. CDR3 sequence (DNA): TGTGCCAGCAGCCGAGTGGTAGAAGGCACCGGGGAGCTGTTTTTT.

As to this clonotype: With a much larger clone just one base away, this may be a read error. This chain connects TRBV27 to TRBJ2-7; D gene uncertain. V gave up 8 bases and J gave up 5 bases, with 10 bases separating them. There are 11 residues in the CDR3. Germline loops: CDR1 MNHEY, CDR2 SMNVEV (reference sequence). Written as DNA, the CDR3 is TGTGCCAGCTCGCACGTCGACGAGCAGTACTTC. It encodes CASSHVDEQYF.